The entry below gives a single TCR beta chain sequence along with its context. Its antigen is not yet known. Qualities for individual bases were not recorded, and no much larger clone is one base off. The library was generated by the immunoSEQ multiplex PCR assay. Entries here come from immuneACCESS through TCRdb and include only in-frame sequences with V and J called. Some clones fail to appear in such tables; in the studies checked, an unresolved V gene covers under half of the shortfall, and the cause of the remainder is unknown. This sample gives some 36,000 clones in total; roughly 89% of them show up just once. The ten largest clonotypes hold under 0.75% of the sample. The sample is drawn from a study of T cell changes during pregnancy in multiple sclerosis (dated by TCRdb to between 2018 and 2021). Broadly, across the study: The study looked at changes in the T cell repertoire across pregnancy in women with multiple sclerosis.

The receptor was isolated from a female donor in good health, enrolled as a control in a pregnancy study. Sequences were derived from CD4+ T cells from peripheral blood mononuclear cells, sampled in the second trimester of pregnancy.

The nucleotide sequence is given as TGCGCCAGCAGCTTGACGGGACAGTCCTACGAGCAGTACTTC. Its product reads: CASSLTGQSYEQYF. The rearranged chain carries TRBV5-1 and TRBJ2-7, and 7 junctional nucleotides match TRBD1. Compared with germline, V lacks 1 base and J lacks 1 base; bases without a gene match: 2. As encoded in the germline V gene, CDR1 is SGHRS while CDR2 is YFSETQ. Spanning cysteine to phenylalanine, the CDR3 consists of 14 amino acids. This entry keeps only the CDR3 DNA: 42 bases, framed from base 1.